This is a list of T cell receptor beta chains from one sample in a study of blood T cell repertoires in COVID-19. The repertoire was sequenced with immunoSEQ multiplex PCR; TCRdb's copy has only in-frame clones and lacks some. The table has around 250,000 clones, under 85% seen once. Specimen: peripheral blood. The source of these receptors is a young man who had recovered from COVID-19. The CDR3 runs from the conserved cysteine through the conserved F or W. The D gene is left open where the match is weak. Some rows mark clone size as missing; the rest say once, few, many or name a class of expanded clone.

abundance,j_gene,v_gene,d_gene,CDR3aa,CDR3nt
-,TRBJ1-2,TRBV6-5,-,CASSKGTNYGYTF,TGTGCCAGCAGCAAGGGGACAAACTATGGCTACACCTTC
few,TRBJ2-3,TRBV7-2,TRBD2,CASSLEASGGAGADTQYF,TGTGCCAGCAGCTTAGAGGCTAGCGGGGGGGCCGGCGCAGATACGCAGTATTTT
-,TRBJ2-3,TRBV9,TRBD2,CASSVSGGATDTQYF,TGTGCCAGCAGCGTCAGCGGGGGAGCCACAGATACGCAGTATTTT
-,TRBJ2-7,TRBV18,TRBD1,CASSPGQGALYEQYF,TGTGCCAGCTCACCGGGACAGGGGGCTCTCTACGAGCAGTACTTC
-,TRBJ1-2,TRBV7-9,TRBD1,CASSSQGNYGYTF,TGTGCCAGCAGCTCACAGGGGAACTATGGCTACACCTTC
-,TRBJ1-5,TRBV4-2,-,CASAHRASNQPQHF,TGTGCCAGCGCTCACAGGGCTAGCAATCAGCCCCAGCATTTT
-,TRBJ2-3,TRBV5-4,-,CASTLHGGAGNTQYF,TGTGCCAGCACCCTTCATGGGGGGGCAGGAAATACGCAGTATTTT
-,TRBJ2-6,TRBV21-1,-,CASRPSGGKHSGANVLTF,TGTGCCAGCAGACCCAGCGGGGGGAAACACTCTGGGGCCAACGTCCTGACTTTC
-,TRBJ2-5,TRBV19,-,CASSIGSVRETQYF,TGTGCCAGTAGTATAGGATCCGTGCGCGAGACCCAGTACTTC
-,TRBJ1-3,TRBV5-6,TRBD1,CASSLASGQGPSSGNTIYF,TGTGCCAGCAGCTTGGCCTCGGGACAGGGCCCGAGCTCTGGAAACACCATATATTTT
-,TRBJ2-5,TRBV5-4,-,CASGPQAEETQYF,TGTGCCAGCGGCCCGCAGGCCGAAGAGACCCAGTACTTC
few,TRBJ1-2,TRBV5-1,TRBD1,CASSTGGTYGYTF,TGCGCCAGCAGTACAGGGGGGACCTATGGCTACACCTTC
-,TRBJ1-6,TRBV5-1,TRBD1,CASSLAGTVFNSPLHF,TGCGCCAGCAGCTTGGCCGGGACAGTTTTTAATTCACCCCTCCACTTT
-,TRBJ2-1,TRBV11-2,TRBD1,CASSVDRGTYNEQFF,TGTGCCAGCAGCGTGGACAGGGGAACCTACAATGAGCAGTTCTTC
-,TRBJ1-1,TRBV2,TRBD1,CASIRDRPGTEAFF,TGTGCCAGCATACGGGACAGGCCCGGCACTGAAGCTTTCTTT
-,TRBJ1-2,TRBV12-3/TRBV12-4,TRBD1,CASSWGQGLGYTF,TGTGCCAGCAGTTGGGGACAGGGCTTAGGCTACACCTTC
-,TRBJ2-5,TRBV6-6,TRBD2,CASSGGVPETQYF,TGTGCCAGTAGCGGGGGGGTTCCAGAGACCCAGTACTTC
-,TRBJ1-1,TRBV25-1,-,CASSRVVGGRTEAFF,TGTGCCAGCAGTCGGGTCGTCGGGGGAAGAACTGAAGCTTTCTTT
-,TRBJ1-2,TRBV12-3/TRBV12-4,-,CASSLRRVGYTF,TGTGCCAGCAGTTTACGGCGGGTTGGCTACACCTTC
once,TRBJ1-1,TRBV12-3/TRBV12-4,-,CASSFAENTEAFF,TGTGCCAGCAGTTTCGCGGAGAACACTGAAGCTTTCTTT
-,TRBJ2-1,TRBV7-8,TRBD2,CASQPVASGGNEQFF,TGTGCCTCTCAGCCGGTTGCTAGCGGGGGCAATGAGCAGTTCTTC
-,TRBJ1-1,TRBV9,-,CASSFRENTEAFF,TGTGCCAGCAGCTTCAGGGAGAACACTGAAGCTTTCTTT
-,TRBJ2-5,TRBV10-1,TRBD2,CASSDGAGLETQYF,TGCGCCAGCAGTGATGGAGCGGGACTAGAGACCCAGTACTTC
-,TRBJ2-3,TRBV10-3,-,CAISLRPGGPTDTQYF,TGTGCCATCAGTCTGAGGCCGGGCGGGCCTACAGATACGCAGTATTTT
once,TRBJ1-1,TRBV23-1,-,CASYGRRGAFF,TGCGCCAGCTACGGGAGAAGGGGAGCTTTCTTT
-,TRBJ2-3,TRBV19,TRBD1,CASRGYETSTDTQYF,TGTGCCAGCAGGGGGTACGAGACTAGCACAGATACGCAGTATTTT
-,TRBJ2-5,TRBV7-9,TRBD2,CASSFPGGETQYF,TGTGCCAGCAGCTTCCCGGGGGGAGAGACCCAGTACTTC
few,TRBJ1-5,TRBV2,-,CASSDVGGEGNQPQHF,TGTGCCAGCAGTGATGTGGGGGGTGAGGGCAATCAGCCCCAGCATTTT
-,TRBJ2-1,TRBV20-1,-,CSASGPGLRPGNEQFF,TGCAGTGCTAGTGGACCGGGACTGAGGCCAGGCAATGAGCAGTTCTTC
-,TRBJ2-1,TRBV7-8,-,CASSLHWDFLANNEQFF,TGTGCCAGCAGCCTACACTGGGACTTCCTGGCGAACAATGAGCAGTTCTTC
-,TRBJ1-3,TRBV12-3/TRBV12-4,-,CASSLSPWHTIYF,TGTGCCAGCAGTTTATCCCCCTGGCACACCATATATTTT